A selection of T cell receptor beta chains follows, all from one sample in a study of OX40 agonist ivuxolimab in advanced cancers. Generated by immunoSEQ multiplex PCR, the TCRdb table keeps only in-frame clones and is missing some. The data show some 40,000 clones, with about 89% seen just once and around 16% held by the top ten. The sample in question was CD4+ or CD8+ T cells sorted from blood, obtained in a trial of the OX40 agonist ivuxolimab. The source of these receptors is an adult with an advanced solid tumor such as melanoma, head and neck, liver or kidney cancer. Both conserved end residues are part of each CDR3. Each record gives: V gene, clone size, D gene, J gene, CDR3 protein, CDR3 DNA. A D gene is named only where the DNA matches it firmly. A clone size is listed for some rows: how often the clone was seen (once, few, many), or a class if it is expanded.

TRBV20-1,-,-,TRBJ2-3,CSAPLTDTQYF,TGCAGTGCCCCCCTCACAGATACGCAGTATTTT
TRBV7-9,-,TRBD2,TRBJ2-7,CASSPGLAGGVHEQYF,TGTGCCAGCAGCCCTGGACTAGCGGGAGGTGTCCACGAGCAGTACTTC
TRBV7-9,-,TRBD2,TRBJ2-7,CASSLGAGLYYEQYF,TGTGCCAGCAGCCTGGGAGCGGGGCTCTACTACGAGCAGTACTTC
TRBV6-1,-,-,TRBJ1-1,CASSTTIEAFF,TGTGCCAGCAGCACCACTATTGAAGCTTTCTTT
TRBV27,-,-,TRBJ2-1,CASSLFGNEQFF,TGTGCCAGCAGTTTATTTGGCAATGAGCAGTTCTTC
TRBV10-2,-,TRBD1,TRBJ1-2,CASTPDRAPLYGYTF,TGCGCCAGCACACCTGACAGGGCTCCCCTATATGGCTACACCTTC
TRBV2,-,-,TRBJ2-5,CATLGTQETQYF,TGTGCCACCCTCGGAACTCAAGAGACCCAGTACTTC
TRBV5-6,-,-,TRBJ1-1,CASSNSTGWVALSFF,TGTGCCAGCAGCAATTCGACGGGTTGGGTGGCTCTTTCTTTCTTT
TRBV29-1,-,-,TRBJ1-1,CSVGQGEDSTEAFF,TGCAGCGTTGGGCAGGGTGAAGACAGCACTGAAGCTTTCTTT
TRBV29-1,-,TRBD1,TRBJ1-1,CSVTGTARVNTEAFF,TGCAGCGTGACGGGGACAGCAAGAGTGAACACTGAAGCTTTCTTT
TRBV14,-,TRBD1,TRBJ1-2,CASSQDRGGGGYTF,TGTGCCAGCAGCCAAGATAGAGGGGGCGGTGGCTACACCTTC
TRBV11-2,-,TRBD2,TRBJ2-7,CASSSGLPPEQYF,TGTGCCAGCAGCTCGGGACTACCCCCCGAGCAGTACTTC
TRBV27,once,-,TRBJ1-3,CASRRGDTIYF,TGTGCCAGCCGCCGCGGGGACACCATATATTTT
TRBV14,-,-,TRBJ1-4,CASSQDQGAPNEKLFF,TGTGCCAGCAGCCAAGACCAAGGGGCCCCTAATGAAAAACTGTTTTTT
TRBV7-9,-,-,TRBJ1-1,CARDFWTERTNTEAFF,TGTGCCAGGGATTTTTGGACAGAGAGGACCAACACTGAAGCTTTCTTT